The 24 T cell receptor beta chains below come from one sample, sequenced in a study of cytomegalovirus exposure and HLA in healthy donors. It was with 60 Vbeta and 13 Jbeta primers that the PCR ran. TCRdb's table, derived via immunoSEQ multiplex PCR, lists solely in-frame clones and lacks some. The sample lists some 120,000 clones, more than 65% occurring once. Sequencing was carried out using PBMCs. These TCRs come from a human donor in good health.

The J gene is TRBJ2-5, the V gene TRBV7-6; TRBD1 aligns across 9 bases. V was clipped by 1 base and J by 1 base; unmatched bases: 7. Germline CDR1 SGHVS, CDR2 FNYEAQ. The CDR3 is 17 amino acids. DNA for the CDR3: TGTGCCAGCAGCTTAGGTTCCGCGACAGGGGGCCAAGAGACCCAGTACTTC. Protein: CASSLGSATGGQETQYF.

Note on this clone: One junction end disagrees with the germline gene, perhaps due to a read error. The chain uses TRBV7-9 and TRBJ2-7; D could derive from TRBD1 or TRBD2 (6 bases each). Germline assignment: CDR1 SEHNR and CDR2 FQNEAQ (reference sequence). This CDR3 is built from 16 residues. CDR3 sequence: CSSSLGGQAGVYEQYF. The CDR3 DNA is TGTTCCAGCAGCTTAGGGGGGCAGGCAGGGGTCTACGAGCAGTACTTC.

The V call is TRBV19, the J call TRBJ2-3; 13 positions match TRBD2. This CDR3 spans 17 amino acids. Losses at the gene ends were 6 bases for V and 3 bases for J; bases not matched to a gene: 9. Germline CDR1 is LNHDA and CDR2 is SQIVND (reference sequence). The CDR3: CASSLTSGREGTDTQYF. DNA for the CDR3: TGTGCCAGTAGCCTAACTAGCGGGAGGGAAGGAACAGATACGCAGTATTTT.

The table lists this clone with a few counts. The genes are TRBV18 and TRBJ1-2, with TRBD1 identical over 7 bases. Trimming took 5 bases from V and 7 from J; bases not matched to a gene: 10. This CDR3 is built from 14 residues. Germline assignment: CDR1 KGHSH and CDR2 LQKENI. The CDR3 loop is CASSSRQGFRGYTF. The CDR3 DNA reads as TGTGCCAGCTCATCCCGACAGGGTTTCCGTGGCTACACCTTC.

V is TRBV5-1 and J is TRBJ2-5; 15 positions match TRBD2. The CDR3 is 18 amino acids. The V gene end was trimmed by 5 bases and the J gene end by 4 bases; junction bases not matched to a gene: 12. The germline V gene has CDR1 SGHRS and CDR2 YFSETQ. Here the CDR3 reads CASRPGTSGRRPSETQYF. The CDR3 bases are TGCGCCAGCAGGCCCGGGACTAGCGGGAGGCGGCCTTCAGAGACCCAGTACTTC.

V is TRBV10-1 and J is TRBJ2-3; the match to TRBD2 covers 9 bases. The V and J ends lost 0 bases and 2 bases, in that order; junction bases with no gene match: 3. The CDR3 sequence is 16 residues long. From germline, CDR1 is WNHNN and CDR2 SYGVQD (reference sequence). CDR3 sequence reads: CASSESLAGLTDTQYF. The CDR3 DNA reads as TGCGCCAGCAGTGAGTCCCTAGCGGGGCTCACAGATACGCAGTATTTT.

The V and J genes are TRBV7-9 and TRBJ2-6; D is unresolved. Germline V CDR1 and CDR2: SEHNR, FQNEAQ (reference sequence). The germline V and J ends were trimmed by 3 bases and 0 bases, with 6 bases remaining between them. This CDR3 has 15 residues. CDR3 in amino acids: CASSLSVSGANVLTF. For the CDR3, the DNA is TGTGCCAGCAGCTTGAGTGTCTCTGGGGCCAACGTCCTGACTTTC.

This clone appeared a single time. The chain carries TRBV6-5 and TRBJ1-4, with 10 bases fitting TRBD1. The CDR3 has 14 amino acids. Germline CDR1 MNHEY, CDR2 SVGAGI. J lost 9 bases, V lost 5 bases, and 6 bases had no gene match. The CDR3 DNA reads TGTGCCAGCAGTCCCGGGACAGGGGTCAAAAAACTGTTTTTT. Protein: CASSPGTGVKKLFF.

The chain is built from TRBV7-2 and TRBJ2-7, with 7 bases matching TRBD1. V was clipped by 5 bases and J by 0 bases; unmatched bases: 7. Per germline, CDR1 SGHTA and CDR2 FQGNSA. The CDR3 is made up of 15 amino acids. In DNA, the CDR3 is TGTGCCAGCAGCCTCGGGACAGTAGCCTCCTACGAGCAGTACTTC. Protein: CASSLGTVASYEQYF.

V is TRBV5-1 and J is TRBJ2-1, with 10 bases identical to TRBD2. In germline, CDR1 is SGHRS, CDR2 YFSETQ. There are 15 residues in the CDR3. Trimming at V came to 3 bases and at J to 0 bases, leaving 0 bases not matched to a gene. The CDR3 DNA follows: TGCGCCAGCAGCTCTAGCGGGAGCTCCTACAATGAGCAGTTCTTC. Translation gives CASSSSGSSYNEQFF.

J is TRBJ1-5 and V is TRBV19; no firm D call. The CDR3 runs 15 residues. Germline CDR1 is LNHDA and CDR2 is SQIVND (reference sequence). The V and J ends lost 7 bases and 4 bases respectively, with 17 bases between them. The CDR3 DNA sequence: TGTGCCAGTACCTCCTCCGGGGTTTTGAATCAGCCCCAGCATTTT. Protein: CASTSSGVLNQPQHF. The full variable domain, in which reference TRBV19 and TRBJ1-5 provide the parts outside the CDR3, is DGGITQSPKYLFRKEGQNVTLSCEQNLNHDAMYWYRQDPGQGLRLIYYSQIVNDFQKGDIAEGYSVSREKKESFPLTVTSAQKNPTAFYLCASTSSGVLNQPQHFGDGTRLSIL.

The chain combines TRBV5-1 with TRBJ1-6, with 7 positions matching TRBD1. Germline CDR1 SGHRS, CDR2 YFSETQ. Trimming took 4 bases from V and 7 from J; bases not matched to a gene: 5. The CDR3 totals 14 residues. DNA for the CDR3: TGCGCCAGCAGCGGGACAGCTGGGAATTCACCCCTCCACTTT. Its protein product is CASSGTAGNSPLHF.

The chain couples TRBV19 to TRBJ2-7; 7 bases map to TRBD1. Per germline, CDR1 LNHDA and CDR2 SQIVND (reference sequence). Trimming took 6 bases from V and 0 from J; bases not matched to a gene: 5. The CDR3 runs 14 residues. CDR3 DNA sequence: TGTGCCAGTAGAAGGGACAGCAGCTCCTACGAGCAGTACTTC. It is translated as CASRRDSSSYEQYF.

This sequence joins TRBV5-8 and TRBJ1-2; tentatively, D is TRBD1 (6 bases). The CDR3 has 14 amino acids. Per germline, CDR1 SGHTS and CDR2 YDEGEE. The V end lost 4 bases, the J end lost 0 bases, and 10 bases lay between the germline ends. The CDR3 nucleotides read TGTGCCAGCAGCCTAGGGGGAGCTAACTATGGCTACACCTTC. It specifies CASSLGGANYGYTF.

This clone was observed a single time. The rearrangement links TRBV27 to TRBJ2-1; 8 bases align to TRBD2. V trimming: 5 bases; J trimming: 15 bases; junction bases outside the gene matches: 21. This CDR3 has 16 amino acids. Germline V gene sequence: CDR1 MNHEY, CDR2 SMNVEV (reference sequence). In nucleotides, the CDR3 is TGTGCCAGCAGTCCCCGCTCCTCGCTAGAGGAACGGGAGGGGTTCTTC. Amino acids: CASSPRSSLEEREGFF.

This clone was recorded a few times. The V call is TRBV19, the J call TRBJ2-3, with TRBD2 matching over 11 bases. V was clipped by 7 bases and J by 0 bases; unmatched bases: 9. Germline-derived CDR1 and CDR2 are LNHDA and SQIVND (reference sequence). This CDR3 has 17 amino acids. CDR3 protein: CASTDIRLAGSTDTQYF. The CDR3 coding sequence is TGTGCCAGTACCGATATCCGACTAGCGGGAAGCACAGATACGCAGTATTTT.

In its sample, this clone was seen once. The junction does not match germline at one end; this may be a read error. This rearrangement joins TRBV15 to TRBJ2-7; D gene ambiguous. CDR3 length equals 14 residues. From germline, CDR1 is LNHNV and CDR2 YYDKDF (reference sequence). CDR3 sequence reads: CATSSRDNSHEQYF. Written as DNA, the CDR3 is TGTGCCACCAGCAGTCGCGACAACTCCCACGAGCAGTACTTC.

The chain recombines TRBV7-2 with TRBJ2-7; no firm D call. V dropped 2 bases and J dropped 6 bases, with 11 bases sitting between them. The CDR3 extends over 13 amino acids. The germline V gene has CDR1 SGHTA and CDR2 FQGNSA. This CDR3 reads CASSLYLGLEQYF. CDR3 nucleotide sequence: TGTGCCAGCAGCTTATACCTAGGCCTCGAGCAGTACTTC.

V is TRBV5-1 and J is TRBJ2-7, with D tentatively TRBD1 (6 bases). The V end lost 3 bases, the J end lost 4 bases, and 14 bases lay between the germline ends. Germline-derived CDR1 and CDR2 are SGHRS and YFSETQ. The CDR3 is 14 residues long. Written as DNA, the CDR3 is TGCGCCAGCAGCTCTGGGGGACACCAGTACGAGCAGTACTTC. Protein: CASSSGGHQYEQYF. Based on the CDR3 plus reference TRBV5-1 and TRBJ2-7, the full variable domain is KAGVTQTPRYLIKTRGQQVTLSCSPISGHRSVSWYQQTPGQGLQFLFEYFSETQRNKGNFPGRFSGRQFSNSRSEMNVSTLELGDSALYLCASSSGGHQYEQYFGPGTRLTVT.

This clone was found once. In DNA form, the CDR3 reads TGTGCCAGCAGTTTACTGGAGTGGAACACTGAAGCTTTCTTT. Its translation: CASSLLEWNTEAFF. The chain is built from TRBV28 and TRBJ1-1; D gene uncertain. V was trimmed by 2 bases and J by 1 base, leaving 8 bases between them. In germline, CDR1 is MDHEN, CDR2 SYDVKM. The CDR3 contains 14 residues.

J is TRBJ1-2 and V is TRBV6-1; 9 bases agree with TRBD1. The V gene end was trimmed by 10 bases and the J gene end by 8 bases; junction bases not matched to a gene: 8. Germline V CDR1 and CDR2: MNHNS, SASEGT. The CDR3 runs 12 residues. CDR3 in amino acids: CATWTGVWGYTF. CDR3 DNA sequence: TGTGCCACCTGGACAGGGGTTTGGGGCTACACCTTC.

By sample fraction, this clone is medium-sized (0.01 to 0.1%). This rearrangement joins TRBV6-1 to TRBJ2-1; TRBD2 might be the D (5 bases). V was shortened by 3 bases and J by 6 bases, with 18 bases between the two germline ends. The CDR3 spans 16 residues. Germline assignment: CDR1 MNHNS and CDR2 SASEGT. CDR3 in amino acids: CASSDGPGRPSNEQFF. CDR3 nucleotide sequence: TGTGCCAGCAGTGATGGACCTGGGAGACCCAGCAATGAGCAGTTCTTC.

The CDR3 DNA is TGTGCCAGTAGTGCCCGGACAGGGGTGAAAGACGAGCAGTACTTC. As protein: CASSARTGVKDEQYF. The J gene is TRBJ2-7, the V gene TRBV19, with 9 bases that match TRBD1. Trimming cost V 5 bases and J 5 bases; bases outside gene matches: 10. Germline CDR1 reads LNHDA; CDR2 reads SQIVND (reference sequence). The CDR3 is made up of 15 amino acids.

The V gene is TRBV7-9, the J gene TRBJ2-1; 11 positions agree with TRBD2. Per the germline V gene, CDR1 is SEHNR and CDR2 is FQNEAQ (reference sequence). The CDR3 loop spans 15 amino acids. V lost 4 bases, J lost 8 bases, and 7 bases stayed unmatched. In DNA, the CDR3 is TGTGCCAGCAGCTCACCTAGCGGGAGGATAGATGAGCAGTTCTTC. Translated, it gives CASSSPSGRIDEQFF. Using reference TRBV7-9 and TRBJ2-1 for the parts outside the CDR3, the full variable domain is DTGVSQNPRHKITKRGQNVTFRCDPISEHNRLYWYRQTLGQGPEFLTYFQNEAQLEKSRLLSDRFSAERPKGSFSTLEIQRTEQGDSAMYLCASSSPSGRIDEQFFGPGTRLTVL.